The 22 T cell receptor beta chains below were found in one sample sequenced in a study of OX40 agonist ivuxolimab in advanced cancers. Profiling relied on immunoSEQ multiplex PCR, and the TCRdb table lists in-frame clones only, not all of them. The sample yields 55,000 to 85,000 clones, 80% to 90% seen once. The sequencing used CD4+ or CD8+ T cells sorted from blood, collected in a trial of the OX40 agonist ivuxolimab. All receptors come from an adult with an advanced solid tumor such as melanoma, head and neck, liver or kidney cancer.

This chain connects TRBV6-5 to TRBJ2-7; the match to TRBD1 covers 8 bases. The CDR3 covers 15 residues. Looked up from germline, CDR1 is MNHEY and CDR2 is SVGAGI. The V gene end was trimmed by 4 bases and the J gene end by 0 bases; junction bases not matched to a gene: 5. The CDR3 region is CASSFGQGNSYEQYF. The CDR3 DNA reads TGTGCCAGCAGTTTCGGACAGGGAAACTCCTACGAGCAGTACTTC.

The rearrangement joins TRBV19 to TRBJ1-3; 7 bases agree with TRBD1. CDR1 is LNHDA, CDR2 SQIVND, per germline (reference sequence). The length of the CDR3 is 16 residues. The V segment lost 3 bases and the J segment 0 bases; nucleotides outside the gene matches: 5. CDR3 loop: CASSIRTGNSGNTIYF. CDR3 nucleotides: TGTGCCAGTAGTATCCGGACAGGAAACTCTGGAAACACCATATATTTT.

This clone has only one observation. The V call is TRBV7-6, the J call TRBJ2-7, with D possibly matching TRBD1 (5 bases). The CDR3 loop spans 15 amino acids. Trimming cost V 3 bases and J 4 bases, with 16 bases left between them. Looked up from germline, CDR1 is SGHVS and CDR2 is FNYEAQ. The CDR3 DNA is TGTGCCAGCAGCTTGGACACGTTGCTGGGGTACGAGCAGTACTTC. This translates into CASSLDTLLGYEQYF.

The V and J genes are TRBV28 and TRBJ1-5; a weak D match, TRBD1 (6 bases). Germline CDR1 reads MDHEN; CDR2 reads SYDVKM. Between the trimmed V and J ends, which lost 9 bases and 0 bases, there was a span of 9 bases. The CDR3 runs 13 residues. This chain's CDR3 is CASLDSSNQPQHF. CDR3 nucleotide sequence: TGTGCCAGTTTGGACAGTAGCAATCAGCCCCAGCATTTT.

V is TRBV5-1 and J is TRBJ2-1; 7 nucleotides match TRBD2. V lost 1 base and J lost 0; bases outside the gene matches: 1. Germline V gene lookup returns CDR1 SGHRS and CDR2 YFSETQ. The CDR3 loop spans 15 amino acids. The CDR3 DNA is TGCGCCAGCAGCTTGAGCGGGGCCTCCTACAATGAGCAGTTCTTC. This translates into CASSLSGASYNEQFF.

The J gene is TRBJ2-5, the V gene TRBV29-1; D gene unclear. The CDR3 runs 12 residues. Germline assignment: CDR1 SQVTM and CDR2 ANQGSEA. The ends were cut back, 4 bases at V and 1 base at J, with 7 bases in the middle. The CDR3 is CSVGHPQETQYF. The CDR3, as DNA: TGCAGCGTTGGACACCCCCAAGAGACCCAGTACTTC.

The rearrangement links TRBV7-2 to TRBJ2-1, with TRBD1 matching over 9 bases. The CDR3 is 15 residues long. Unmatched junction bases numbered 5, after V lost 4 bases and J lost 4 bases. The V gene's germline CDR1 is SGHTA and CDR2 FQGNSA. CDR3 sequence (DNA): TGTGCCAGCAGCTCGGGGACAGGGAGATACAATGAGCAGTTCTTC. Amino acids: CASSSGTGRYNEQFF.

The chain combines TRBV7-6 with TRBJ2-7; TRBD2 matches at 8 bases. V lost 1 base, J lost 0 bases, and 5 bases stayed unmatched. Germline V gene lookup returns CDR1 SGHVS and CDR2 FNYEAQ. The CDR3 is 16 amino acids. CDR3: CASSLVSGGFSYEQYF. Written as DNA, the CDR3 is TGTGCCAGCAGCTTAGTGAGCGGGGGCTTCTCCTACGAGCAGTACTTC.

V is TRBV27 and J is TRBJ2-2; D gene ambiguous. Germline lookup yields CDR1 MNHEY and CDR2 SMNVEV (reference sequence). V was pared by 6 bases and J by 4 bases, with 9 bases between. The CDR3 sequence is 13 residues long. Written as DNA, the CDR3 is TGTGCCAGCAGAAAATCGGGCACCGGGGAGCTGTTTTTT. Translated, it gives CASRKSGTGELFF.

The chain has TRBV7-2 and TRBJ1-4; unclear D gene. Trimming stripped 1 base from V and 5 bases from J, with 11 bases between. The germline V gene has CDR1 SGHTA and CDR2 FQGNSA. The CDR3 is made up of 15 amino acids. The DNA of the CDR3 is TGTGCCAGCAGCTTAGTGCAGACACTAAATGAAAAACTGTTTTTT. It specifies CASSLVQTLNEKLFF.

J is TRBJ1-6 and V is TRBV7-8; D ambiguous. CDR3 length equals 11 residues. Germline V gene lookup returns CDR1 SGHVS and CDR2 FQNEAQ. The V end lost 8 bases, the J end lost 5 bases, and 4 bases lay between the germline ends. This CDR3 reads CASPDNSPLHF. DNA for the CDR3: TGTGCCAGCCCGGATAATTCACCCCTCCACTTT.

This chain uses TRBV6-6 with TRBJ1-2; D gene ambiguous. CDR1 is MNHNY, CDR2 SVGAGI, per germline (reference sequence). The V gene lost 6 bases and the J gene lost 3 bases, with 11 bases spanning the gap. CDR3 length: 13 amino acids. The CDR3: CASRPGPYYGYTF. In nucleotides, the CDR3 is TGTGCCAGCAGACCCGGGCCTTACTATGGCTACACCTTC.

The chain recombines TRBV11-2 with TRBJ1-5; 7 nucleotides line up with TRBD1. The length of the CDR3 is 17 residues. The V and J ends lost 0 bases and 0 bases, in that order; junction bases with no gene match: 5. In germline, CDR1 is SGHAT, CDR2 FQNNGV. The CDR3 is CASSLDIRTGSNQPQHF. CDR3 sequence (DNA): TGTGCCAGCAGCTTAGATATCAGGACAGGTAGCAATCAGCCCCAGCATTTT.

The chain joins TRBV5-1 to TRBJ2-5; perhaps TRBD2 as D (6 bases). The germline V and J ends were trimmed by 3 bases and 4 bases, with 13 bases remaining between them. The CDR3 contains 14 residues. Germline V gives CDR1 SGHRS, CDR2 YFSETQ. DNA of the CDR3: TGCGCCAGCAGCTCCCCGGGGGTGATAGAGACCCAGTACTTC. Its translation is CASSSPGVIETQYF.

The CDR3 DNA reads TGTGCCAGTAGTAATCACAACTATAATTCACCCCTCCACTTT. It yields the protein CASSNHNYNSPLHF. The chain couples TRBV19 to TRBJ1-6; D gene ambiguous. V was shortened by 4 bases and J by 3 bases, with 7 bases between the two germline ends. The CDR3 sequence is 14 residues long. The germline V gene has CDR1 LNHDA and CDR2 SQIVND (reference sequence).

This CDR3 reads CASSLEPGKYDEQYF. Here the CDR3 DNA reads TGTGCCAGCAGCTTAGAGCCAGGGAAGTACGACGAGCAGTACTTC. This chain uses TRBV11-2 with TRBJ2-7; perhaps TRBD1 as D (5 bases). This CDR3 is 15 amino acids long. V shed 0 bases and J shed 5 bases, with 14 bases lying between them. In germline, CDR1 is SGHAT, CDR2 FQNNGV.

The rearrangement links TRBV7-9 to TRBJ1-5, with no clear D. Deletions cut 1 base from V and 3 bases from J, with 13 bases between. The CDR3 is made up of 16 amino acids. Germline CDR1 reads SEHNR; CDR2 reads FQNEAQ (reference sequence). The CDR3 DNA follows: TGTGCCAGCAGCTTAGGCGGTGCCTCCCTCAATCAGCCCCAGCATTTT. Translating gives CASSLGGASLNQPQHF.

The chain joins TRBV6-6 to TRBJ1-1; unclear D gene. The CDR3 spans 13 residues. With 4 bases removed from V and 1 base from J, the gap between germline ends came to 7 bases. Germline CDR1 reads MNHNY; CDR2 reads SVGAGI (reference sequence). In nucleotides, the CDR3 is TGTGCCAGCAGTTTGAAGGCGAACACTGAAGCTTTCTTT. Its translation: CASSLKANTEAFF.

The V gene is TRBV6-1, the J gene TRBJ1-5; D remains ambiguous. Trimming stripped 0 bases from V and 4 bases from J, with 4 bases between. Germline CDR1 MNHNS, CDR2 SASEGT. This CDR3 comprises 13 residues. Written as DNA, the CDR3 is TGTGCCAGCAGTGAAGCTAGAAATCAGCCCCAGCATTTT. This translates into CASSEARNQPQHF.

This sequence joins TRBV7-3 and TRBJ2-7; TRBD2 matches 7 bases. V trimming: 4 bases; J trimming: 7 bases; junction bases outside the gene matches: 10. Germline values: CDR1 SGHTA, CDR2 FQGTGA. The CDR3 is made up of 14 amino acids. The CDR3 nucleotides are TGTGCCAGCAGCTCAGGGCCTACGGGAGGAGAGCAGTACTTC. Protein product: CASSSGPTGGEQYF.

This rearrangement joins TRBV4-3 to TRBJ2-3; TRBD1 aligns across 10 bases. The CDR3 is made up of 17 amino acids. Germline V gives CDR1 LGHNA, CDR2 YSLEER. Germline trimming cut 2 bases from V and 2 bases from J; bases unmatched to any gene: 7. CDR3 nucleotide sequence: TGCGCCAGCAGCCAATGGGACAGGGGTGGGGTCACAGATACGCAGTATTTT. Protein sequence: CASSQWDRGGVTDTQYF.

The chain uses TRBV18 and TRBJ1-2; tentatively, D is TRBD1 (6 bases). Between the trimmed V and J ends, which lost 2 bases and 4 bases, there was a span of 20 bases. The CDR3 covers 17 residues. CDR1 and CDR2 (germline): KGHSH, LQKENI. The CDR3 protein is CASSPTGGSPSPYGYTF. CDR3 DNA: TGTGCCAGCTCACCAACGGGGGGCTCACCGAGCCCCTATGGCTACACCTTC.